These 8 T cell receptor beta chains came from one sample sequenced in a study of cytomegalovirus exposure and HLA in healthy donors. In the PCR, 60 Vbeta and 13 Jbeta primers were used. Produced via immunoSEQ multiplex PCR; TCRdb's table is partial and in-frame only. This table holds 130,000 or so clones, 61% found once. Material: PBMCs. All receptors come from a male donor in good health and CMV-seronegative.

This clone appeared a few times. The chain combines TRBV7-9 with TRBJ2-7; TRBD1 agrees at 7 bases. Unmatched junction bases numbered 4, after V lost 5 bases and J lost 3 bases. The CDR3 extends over 13 amino acids. Looked up from germline, CDR1 is SEHNR and CDR2 is FQNEAQ (reference sequence). CDR3 DNA sequence: TGTGCCAGCAGCCCTCCAGGGGGCTACGAGCAGTACTTC. This gives the protein CASSPPGGYEQYF.

This clone was recorded a few times. The V gene is TRBV30, the J gene TRBJ1-2; maybe TRBD1 (5 bases). From germline, CDR1 is GTSNPN and CDR2 SVGIG (reference sequence). The CDR3 is 14 amino acids. Trimming pared 3 bases from V and 2 bases from J, leaving 13 bases between. The CDR3 sequence: CAWRPDISNYGYTF. CDR3 DNA sequence: TGTGCCTGGAGGCCGGACATCTCAAACTATGGCTACACCTTC. The variable domain in full, with the rest retrieved from reference TRBV30 and TRBJ1-2, is SQTIHQWPATLVQPVGSPLSLECTVEGTSNPNLYWYRQAAGRGLQLLFYSVGIGQISSEVPQNLSASRPQDRQFILSSKKLLLSDSGFYLCAWRPDISNYGYTFGSGTRLTVV.

This clone was counted only a few times. V usage is TRBV6-1 and J usage is TRBJ2-5; maybe TRBD1 (6 bases). The length of the CDR3 is 15 residues. The ends were cut back, 4 bases at V and 1 base at J, with 13 bases in the middle. Germline CDR1 MNHNS, CDR2 SASEGT. The CDR3 DNA is TGTGCCAGCAGTGTTATCAGGGGTAGCCAAGAGACCCAGTACTTC. Translated, it gives CASSVIRGSQETQYF.

The chain uses TRBV6-5 and TRBJ1-1; 7 bases match TRBD1. Unmatched junction bases numbered 8, after V lost 2 bases and J lost 5 bases. The germline gives CDR1 MNHEY, CDR2 SVGAGI. This CDR3 has 15 amino acids. CDR3 DNA sequence: TGTGCCAGCAGTTACCAGAGACAGGGCCCAACTGAAGCTTTCTTT. It specifies CASSYQRQGPTEAFF.

The chain joins TRBV11-2 to TRBJ2-1, with D perhaps matching TRBD2 (5 bases). The CDR3 contains 13 residues. Trimming cost V 3 bases and J 6 bases, with 9 bases left between them. The germline V gene encodes CDR1 SGHAT and CDR2 FQNNGV. CDR3 DNA: TGTGCCAGCAGCTTCCTTGCGGGCAATGAGCAGTTCTTC. Its protein product is CASSFLAGNEQFF.

The chain links TRBV19 to TRBJ2-3; 8 positions match TRBD2. This CDR3 region has 16 residues. The V segment lost 0 bases and the J segment 1 base; nucleotides outside the gene matches: 3. In germline, CDR1 is LNHDA, CDR2 SQIVND (reference sequence). The CDR3 protein is CASSIEGSGGTDTQYF. Written as DNA, the CDR3 is TGTGCCAGTAGTATAGAGGGTAGCGGGGGCACAGATACGCAGTATTTT. The full variable domain, rest sourced from reference TRBV19 and TRBJ2-3, is DGGITQSPKYLFRKEGQNVTLSCEQNLNHDAMYWYRQDPGQGLRLIYYSQIVNDFQKGDIAEGYSVSREKKESFPLTVTSAQKNPTAFYLCASSIEGSGGTDTQYFGPGTRLTVL.

A remark on this clone: The junction does not match germline at one end; this may be a read error. V is TRBV7-9 and J is TRBJ1-1; D possibly corresponds to TRBD1 (6 bases). Germline V gives CDR1 SEHNR, CDR2 FQNEAQ (reference sequence). The CDR3 loop spans 16 amino acids. CDR3 sequence reads: CSSIRYRARTNTEAFF. For the CDR3, the DNA is TGTTCCAGCATCCGATACAGGGCTAGAACGAACACTGAAGCTTTCTTT.

In DNA, the CDR3 is TGCAGCGTTCAGGGGGGAAGGGATGGCTACACCTTC. It is translated as CSVQGGRDGYTF. This chain links TRBV29-1 with TRBJ1-2, with 7 bases lining up with TRBD1. The CDR3 is 12 residues long. J gave up 6 bases and V 5 bases, and 6 bases lay outside the gene matches. CDR1 and CDR2 (germline): SQVTM, ANQGSEA.